The 30 T cell receptor beta chains below come from one sample, sequenced in a study of vaccination effects on CD4 cells after COVID-19. TCRdb's table, derived via immunoSEQ multiplex PCR, lists solely in-frame clones and lacks some. The profile shows about 24,000 clones, 71% of them singletons. Within the ViraFEST assay, antigen-specific CD4+ T cells underwent expansion with viral peptide pools prior to sequencing. Subsequent to a culture period of under 11 days, CD4+ T cells were isolated. People in the vaccine group had not been infected with SARS-CoV-2 before, and their nucleocapsid antibodies were negative. Their antigen targets remain unknown. Material: CD4+ T cells from PBMCs cultured with HCoV-OC43 spike peptides, obtained before COVID-19 vaccination. The subset denotes: HCoV-OC43 spike overlapping peptide pool stimulation. The receptors come from a human donor who received a COVID-19 vaccine.

J is TRBJ2-3 and V is TRBV10-3; 7 nucleotides align to TRBD2. The CDR3 spans 12 residues. The germline V gene encodes CDR1 ENHRY and CDR2 SYGVKD. V lost 8 bases and J lost 5; bases outside the gene matches: 4. CDR3 sequence reads: CAIQGLEDTQYF. In nucleotides, the CDR3 is TGTGCCATCCAAGGACTAGAAGATACGCAGTATTTT.

The chain uses TRBV24-1 and TRBJ2-1; 10 bases are shared with TRBD2. The CDR3 length is 16 residues. The trim removed 0 bases at V and 5 bases at J, leaving 3 bases unmatched. Germline CDR1 KGHDR, CDR2 SFDVKD. CDR3 sequence reads: CATSDLSGGAHNEQFF. The CDR3 region has the DNA TGTGCCACCAGTGATTTGAGCGGGGGGGCCCACAATGAGCAGTTCTTC.

V and J are TRBV5-1 and TRBJ2-3, with D possibly being TRBD1 (5 bases). CDR1 and CDR2 from the germline V gene are SGHRS and YFSETQ. This CDR3 is built from 14 residues. V was clipped by 0 bases and J by 0 bases, with 5 bases between them. DNA for the CDR3: TGCGCCAGCAGCTTGGGGGGCAGCACAGATACGCAGTATTTT. It yields the protein CASSLGGSTDTQYF.

The chain recombines TRBV5-1 with TRBJ2-5, with TRBD1 matching over 10 bases. Per the germline V gene, CDR1 is SGHRS and CDR2 is YFSETQ. The CDR3 covers 16 residues. V lost 2 bases and J lost 5; bases outside the gene matches: 9. The CDR3: CASSFTGTGAGETQYF. The CDR3 nucleotides read TGCGCCAGCAGCTTCACCGGGACAGGGGCTGGGGAGACCCAGTACTTC.

In its sample, this clone was seen once. The V gene is TRBV6-5, the J gene TRBJ2-3; D possibly corresponds to TRBD1 (6 bases). With 4 bases removed from V and 6 bases from J, the gap between germline ends came to 11 bases. The germline V gene has CDR1 MNHEY and CDR2 SVGAGI. The CDR3 sequence is 13 residues long. The CDR3 reads CASSFPQGDTQYF. The CDR3 region has the DNA TGTGCCAGCAGTTTCCCACAGGGTGATACGCAGTATTTT.

The V call is TRBV7-9, the J call TRBJ2-5, with D tentatively TRBD2 (5 bases). CDR3 length: 13 residues. Trimming took off 0 bases at V and 5 bases at J, with 7 bases between the two ends. CDR1 and CDR2 (germline): SEHNR, FQNEAQ (reference sequence). CDR3 sequence: CASSLAGIETQYF. The CDR3 nucleotides are TGTGCCAGCAGCTTAGCCGGGATTGAGACCCAGTACTTC.

V usage is TRBV7-9 and J usage is TRBJ1-2, with D possibly matching TRBD1 (5 bases). CDR1 SEHNR and CDR2 FQNEAQ come from the germline V gene (reference sequence). V lost 2 bases to trimming and J lost 2 bases, with 18 bases between them. The CDR3 sequence is 17 residues long. The CDR3 region has the DNA TGTGCCAGCAGCTTAACCAAAGGACAATATCAAAACTATGGCTACACCTTC. This gives the protein CASSLTKGQYQNYGYTF.

In its sample, this clone was seen a few times. This sequence joins TRBV5-1 and TRBJ2-1; no firm D call. Germline V gives CDR1 SGHRS, CDR2 YFSETQ. This CDR3 is built from 15 residues. Trimming cost V 2 bases and J 7 bases, with 16 bases left between them. The CDR3 region is CASSLWLPTENEQFF. Here the CDR3 DNA reads TGCGCCAGCAGCTTATGGCTACCCACAGAGAATGAGCAGTTCTTC.

This clone was seen a handful of times. V usage is TRBV10-3 and J usage is TRBJ2-7; 11 positions agree with TRBD1. The length of the CDR3 is 16 residues. The ends lost 3 bases at V and 0 bases at J; junction bases unmatched: 4. Germline V gene data show CDR1 as ENHRY and CDR2 as SYGVKD. DNA for the CDR3: TGTGCCATCAGTGATCCCGGGACAGGGGGCTCCTACGAGCAGTACTTC. Translation gives CAISDPGTGGSYEQYF.

This clone was seen only once. The rearrangement joins TRBV6-4 to TRBJ2-3, with TRBD1 matching over 7 bases. Germline V gives CDR1 MRHNA, CDR2 SNTAGT. The CDR3 is made up of 15 amino acids. Trimming removed 6 bases from V and 2 bases from J; junction bases left unmatched: 8. The DNA of the CDR3 is TGTGCCAGCAGCCGGGACAGCTTTTTCACAGATACGCAGTATTTT. It yields the protein CASSRDSFFTDTQYF.

A single count supports this clone. This chain uses TRBV15 with TRBJ1-1; TRBD1 agrees at 8 bases. The germline gives CDR1 LNHNV, CDR2 YYDKDF (reference sequence). With V trimmed by 0 bases and J by 11 bases, 11 bases remained unmatched. The CDR3 is made up of 15 amino acids. The CDR3 here is CATSREGRGTGGAFF. The CDR3 bases are TGTGCCACCAGCAGAGAGGGCCGGGGGACAGGAGGGGCTTTCTTT. The whole variable domain, remainder taken from reference TRBV15 and TRBJ1-1, is DAMVIQNPRYQVTQFGKPVTLSCSQTLNHNVMYWYQQKSSQAPKLLFHYYDKDFNNEADTPDNFQSRRPNTSFCFLDIRSPGLGDTAMYLCATSREGRGTGGAFFGQGTRLTVV.

There are a few counts of this clone. This rearrangement joins TRBV3-1 (or the pseudogene TRBV3-2) to TRBJ2-7, with TRBD2 as a possible D gene (6 bases). The V and J ends lost 4 bases and 3 bases respectively, with 13 bases between them. CDR1 is LGHDT, CDR2 YNNKEL, per germline (reference sequence). The CDR3 runs to 14 residues. CDR3 in amino acids: CASSREGGVYEQYF. The CDR3 DNA reads TGTGCCAGCAGCCGAGAGGGCGGGGTCTACGAGCAGTACTTC.

J is TRBJ1-3 and V is TRBV19; the match to TRBD1 covers 10 bases. The germline CDR1 and CDR2 sequences are LNHDA and SQIVND (reference sequence). The CDR3 contains 16 residues. V trimming: 5 bases; J trimming: 0 bases; junction bases outside the gene matches: 4. CDR3: CASSSRTGGSGNTIYF. The CDR3 nucleotides read TGTGCCAGTAGTTCTCGGACAGGGGGCTCTGGAAACACCATATATTTT.

V usage is TRBV6-5 and J usage is TRBJ1-5, with 10 bases lining up with TRBD1. J lost 8 bases, V lost 2 bases, and 0 bases had no gene match. There are 13 residues in the CDR3. Germline values: CDR1 MNHEY, CDR2 SVGAGI. CDR3 residues: CASSYGTGEPQHF. CDR3 in DNA: TGTGCCAGCAGTTACGGGACAGGGGAGCCCCAGCATTTT.

The count of this clone is one. The chain uses TRBV19 and TRBJ1-5; D gene ambiguous. The CDR3 is 15 residues long. V lost 1 base, J lost 0 bases, and 7 bases lay in between. Germline V lookup: CDR1 LNHDA, CDR2 SQIVND (reference sequence). The CDR3 DNA is TGTGCCAGTAGTATAGTACAATATAGCAATCAGCCCCAGCATTTT. Translated: CASSIVQYSNQPQHF.

The rearrangement links TRBV19 to TRBJ2-3, with D perhaps matching TRBD1 (6 bases). Between the trimmed V and J ends, which lost 10 bases and 1 base, there was a span of 21 bases. Germline V gene sequence: CDR1 LNHDA, CDR2 SQIVND (reference sequence). The CDR3 spans 16 residues. CDR3 loop: CAKKGWVQGCTDTQYF. The CDR3 DNA reads as TGTGCCAAAAAGGGCTGGGTACAGGGTTGCACAGATACGCAGTATTTT.

This clone was counted only a few times. Other nucleotide sequences from this sample produce the same CDR3. The chain joins TRBV6-4 to TRBJ2-3; the match to TRBD2 covers 11 bases. The CDR3 is 15 residues long. Germline values: CDR1 MRHNA, CDR2 SNTAGT. V gave up 0 bases and J gave up 4 bases; unmatched junction bases: 0. The CDR3 protein is CASSDSSGGADTQYF. CDR3 in DNA: TGTGCCAGCAGTGACTCTAGCGGGGGGGCAGATACGCAGTATTTT.

The rearrangement links TRBV5-1 to TRBJ2-1; no clear D. The ends were cut back, 0 bases at V and 8 bases at J, with 6 bases in the middle. Germline CDR1 is SGHRS and CDR2 is YFSETQ. The CDR3 consists of 12 residues. The CDR3 DNA follows: TGCGCCAGCAGCTTGGCCATTCATGAGCAGTTCTTC. Translating gives CASSLAIHEQFF.

This chain joins TRBV6-1 and TRBJ2-1, with D maybe TRBD2 (6 bases). CDR1 is MNHNS and CDR2 is SASEGT in the germline V gene. This CDR3 spans 16 amino acids. V was trimmed by 1 base and J by 2 bases, leaving 12 bases between them. The CDR3 protein is CASSEEMTSPYNEQFF. The CDR3 region has the DNA TGTGCCAGCAGTGAAGAAATGACTAGTCCCTACAATGAGCAGTTCTTC.

This clone was found a few times. The chain recombines TRBV19 with TRBJ1-1; no firm D call. Germline V lookup: CDR1 LNHDA, CDR2 SQIVND (reference sequence). V lost 4 bases, J lost 5 bases, and 11 bases lay in between. This CDR3 region has 13 residues. For the CDR3, the DNA is TGTGCCAGTAGTAGTCCGGGTAGGACTGAAGCTTTCTTT. Protein product: CASSSPGRTEAFF.

This chain links TRBV7-2 with TRBJ1-6, with D unresolved. Germline V gene sequence: CDR1 SGHTA, CDR2 FQGNSA. Trimming pared 6 bases from V and 0 bases from J, leaving 12 bases between. This CDR3 comprises 16 residues. DNA of the CDR3: TGTGCCAGCAGGGAGAGAGGTAGCTCCTATAATTCACCCCTCCACTTT. As protein: CASRERGSSYNSPLHF.

This chain links TRBV7-9 with TRBJ2-1; TRBD1 agrees at 8 bases. The CDR3 consists of 15 residues. V was pared by 6 bases and J by 5 bases, with 9 bases of the junction left unmatched. Germline V CDR1 and CDR2: SEHNR, FQNEAQ (reference sequence). CDR3 nucleotide sequence: TGTGCCAGCAGACTGCCCAGACAGGGGCACAATGAGCAGTTCTTC. Amino acids: CASRLPRQGHNEQFF.

The chain couples TRBV10-1 to TRBJ2-5; 11 nucleotides agree with TRBD2. Germline V CDR1 and CDR2: WNHNN, SYGVQD (reference sequence). V lost 6 bases to trimming and J lost 2 bases; unmatched junction nucleotides: 5. The CDR3 is made up of 15 amino acids. The chain's CDR3 is CASSGTSGDQETQYF. CDR3 nucleotides: TGCGCCAGCAGCGGGACTAGCGGCGATCAAGAGACCCAGTACTTC.

The V call is TRBV3-1 (or the pseudogene TRBV3-2), the J call TRBJ1-1; no clear D gene. V was trimmed by 4 bases and J by 4 bases, leaving 16 bases between them. This CDR3 comprises 15 residues. From germline, CDR1 is LGHDT and CDR2 YNNKEL (reference sequence). In DNA form, the CDR3 reads TGTGCCAGCAGCCCTCGACAAAAGGGTAGCACTGAAGCTTTCTTT. It translates to CASSPRQKGSTEAFF.

This rearrangement joins TRBV6-1 to TRBJ1-1; D ambiguous. CDR1 and CDR2 from the germline V gene are MNHNS and SASEGT. V lost 3 bases to trimming and J lost 0 bases, with 5 bases between them. The CDR3 consists of 13 residues. CDR3: CASSDRMNTEAFF. CDR3 sequence (DNA): TGTGCCAGCAGTGATCGGATGAACACTGAAGCTTTCTTT.

The chain carries TRBV7-9 and TRBJ1-1; TRBD1 agrees at 9 bases. Germline V gives CDR1 SEHNR, CDR2 FQNEAQ (reference sequence). This CDR3 comprises 15 residues. The J segment lost 1 base and the V segment lost 4 bases, leaving 4 bases of the junction unmatched. The CDR3 sequence is CASSSQGQGNTEAFF. For the CDR3, the DNA is TGTGCCAGCAGCTCCCAGGGACAGGGGAACACTGAAGCTTTCTTT.

The rearrangement links TRBV10-3 to TRBJ2-3; a weak D match, TRBD2 (6 bases). The CDR3 has 15 amino acids. Germline CDR1 and CDR2: ENHRY and SYGVKD. V was clipped by 0 bases and J by 6 bases, with 13 bases between them. Written as DNA, the CDR3 is TGTGCCATCAGTGAGTCAGGGAGGAGCGGGGATACGCAGTATTTT. Protein: CAISESGRSGDTQYF.

The J gene is TRBJ1-4, the V gene TRBV7-6; 9 nucleotides align to TRBD1. Looked up from germline, CDR1 is SGHVS and CDR2 is FNYEAQ. The trim removed 8 bases at V and 6 bases at J, leaving 1 base unmatched. The CDR3 extends over 12 amino acids. The CDR3 DNA reads TGTGCCAGCCGACAGGGGGATGAAAAACTGTTTTTT. Residues: CASRQGDEKLFF.

This rearrangement joins TRBV19 to TRBJ2-7, with 11 bases aligning to TRBD1. This CDR3 comprises 14 residues. V was pared by 3 bases and J by 6 bases, with 4 bases of the junction left unmatched. Per germline, CDR1 LNHDA and CDR2 SQIVND (reference sequence). The CDR3, as DNA: TGTGCCAGTAGTATGGGACAGGGGGTCGGCGAGCAGTACTTC. It specifies CASSMGQGVGEQYF. Full variable domain (outside the CDR3, taken from reference TRBV19 and TRBJ2-7): DGGITQSPKYLFRKEGQNVTLSCEQNLNHDAMYWYRQDPGQGLRLIYYSQIVNDFQKGDIAEGYSVSREKKESFPLTVTSAQKNPTAFYLCASSMGQGVGEQYFGPGTRLTVT.

The chain combines TRBV20-1 with TRBJ1-1; D not certain. The CDR3 runs to 11 residues. The V end was cut by 5 bases, the J end by 0 bases, with 4 bases between. Germline CDR1 DFQATT, CDR2 SNEGSKA (reference sequence). CDR3 in amino acids: CSAWLNTEAFF. The CDR3 bases are TGCAGTGCTTGGTTGAACACTGAAGCTTTCTTT.